This T cell receptor beta chain derives from a study of T cells in tuberculosis. CDR1 is SGHNT, CDR2 YYREEE, per germline (reference sequence). The CDR3 contains 16 residues. V was pared by 5 bases and J by 0 bases, with 15 bases between. Sorting used thawed, overnight-rested PBMC stained with anti-CD3, a viability dye and GMM-loaded CD1B tetramer. CD1B tetramers were loaded with Rhodococcus equi-derived C32 glucose monomycolate. Before cryopreservation, the sorted PBMC lost their CD14-expressing monocytes. The table came from immunoSEQ multiplex PCR; TCRdb's copy has only in-frame clones and leaves some out. The table has some 60,000 clones, approximately 81% seen once; the top ten hold around 13%.

The rearrangement uses TRBV5-4 and TRBJ2-1; tentatively, D is TRBD2 (6 bases). This TCR was recovered from an adult woman with latent tuberculosis. Specimen: CD1b-GMM tetramer-negative cells sorted from PBMCs. DNA for the CDR3: TGTGCCAGCAGTACCCCGGAGGGGAGCTCCTACAATGAGCAGTTCTTC. Translation: CASSTPEGSSYNEQFF.